The 6 T cell receptor beta chains below were found in one sample sequenced in a study of T cells in Graves' hyperthyroidism and ophthalmopathy. RNA transcripts provided the source from which TCR beta CDR3 regions were amplified. HTBI primers were the set used in a first-round RT-PCR of the TCR CDR3. TCRdb called the multiplex PCR reads again in MiXCR, with one record for every CDR3 protein. Of 340,000 or so distinct CDR3 sequences listed, roughly 15% are singletons. Input material: blood. The receptors originated from a man between 25 and 39 years old with Graves' hyperthyroidism.

The V call is TRBV18, the J call TRBJ2-3; TRBD1 might be the D (6 bases). V gave up 2 bases and J gave up 3 bases, with 12 bases separating them. CDR3 length equals 15 residues. CDR1 and CDR2 from the germline V gene are KGHSH and LQKENI. The CDR3 spells CASSPFNRATDTQYF. In DNA form, the CDR3 reads TGTGCCAGCTCACCATTTAACAGGGCTACAGATACGCAGTATTTT.

This clonotype was recorded at least ten times. The chain couples TRBV3-1 to TRBJ1-2; D gene uncertain. This CDR3 has 12 residues. Germline values: CDR1 LGHDT, CDR2 YNNKEL (reference sequence). V was trimmed by 2 bases and J by 7 bases, leaving 8 bases between them. CDR3 nucleotides: TGTGCCAGCAGCCAACCGCACGGTGGCTACACCTTC. It codes for CASSQPHGGYTF.

The J gene is TRBJ1-2, the V gene TRBV6-1; TRBD1 matches 8 bases. The germline V gene encodes CDR1 MNHNS and CDR2 SASEGT. The CDR3 is 13 amino acids. V lost 0 bases and J lost 8; bases outside the gene matches: 2. The CDR3 sequence: CASSEAGDRGYTF. In DNA, the CDR3 is TGTGCCAGCAGTGAAGCGGGGGACAGGGGCTACACCTTC.

This clonotype has a count of ten or more. The V and J genes are TRBV18 and TRBJ2-7; 7 bases align to TRBD1. V shed 5 bases, J shed 3 bases, and the junction held 7 bases outside the gene matches. Germline V lookup: CDR1 KGHSH, CDR2 LQKENI. This CDR3 region has 14 residues. As DNA, the CDR3 is TGTGCCAGCTCATCAGACAGGGTAAACTACGAGCAGTACTTC. It translates to CASSSDRVNYEQYF.

The table lists this clonotype with a few counts. The V call is TRBV7-6, the J call TRBJ2-2; tentative D call: TRBD1 (6 bases). Germline V gene sequence: CDR1 SGHVS, CDR2 FNYEAQ. The CDR3 runs to 15 residues. V lost 5 bases, J lost 0 bases, and 10 bases lay in between. CDR3 in DNA: TGTGCCAGCAGCCCGGACAGCACGAACACCGGGGAGCTGTTTTTT. Residues: CASSPDSTNTGELFF.

With respect to this clonotype: A clone one base away is much larger, so this may be a read error. The chain employs TRBV2 and TRBJ2-1, with 9 bases fitting TRBD2. The CDR3 consists of 13 residues. Germline V lookup: CDR1 SNHLY, CDR2 FYNNEI. The V and J ends lost 5 bases and 7 bases, in that order; junction bases with no gene match: 3. CDR3 in DNA: TGTGCCAGCAGTAGGCGGGAGGGGAATGAGCAGTTCTTC. Protein sequence: CASSRREGNEQFF.